These 17 T cell receptor beta chains came from one sample sequenced in a study of T cells in Graves' hyperthyroidism and ophthalmopathy. Amplification yielded TCR beta CDR3 regions, with RNA transcripts as the source. HTBI primers were employed in a first-round RT-PCR of the TCR CDR3. One entry per CDR3 protein, called by TCRdb with MiXCR from the multiplex PCR reads. The sample has approximately 700,000 distinct CDR3 sequences; about a sixth are singletons. Sequencing input: blood. Receptors originate from a man in his late teens or twenties with Graves' hyperthyroidism.

This clonotype has more than one count but fewer than ten. The CDR3 loop reads CATSDPNRVEQYF. CDR3 bases: TGTGCCACCAGTGATCCAAACAGGGTTGAGCAGTACTTC. The chain is built from TRBV24-1 and TRBJ2-7; possible D gene TRBD1, 6 bases. CDR1 is KGHDR, CDR2 SFDVKD, per germline. The CDR3 is made up of 13 amino acids. Trimming stripped 3 bases from V and 7 bases from J, with 12 bases between.

At least ten counts were recorded for this clonotype. This chain joins TRBV27 and TRBJ2-2; the D gene is possibly TRBD2 (5 bases). Trimming shortened V by 2 bases and J by 6 bases, and 22 bases separated the two germline ends. The CDR3 extends over 18 amino acids. Germline V gives CDR1 MNHEY, CDR2 SMNVEV (reference sequence). The CDR3: CASSLRGSARRPSGELFF. DNA of the CDR3: TGTGCCAGCAGTTTACGGGGTTCGGCTCGTCGCCCCTCCGGGGAGCTGTTTTTT.

This clonotype was detected many times. The rearrangement links TRBV7-3 to TRBJ2-1; D may be TRBD2 (6 bases). V lost 2 bases to trimming and J lost 0 bases, with 11 bases between them. The germline V gene encodes CDR1 SGHTA and CDR2 FQGTGA. This CDR3 comprises 16 residues. CDR3 loop: CASSLERASSYNEQFF. The DNA of the CDR3 is TGTGCCAGCAGCTTAGAGCGGGCAAGCTCCTACAATGAGCAGTTCTTC. Full variable domain (remainder filled in from reference TRBV7-3 and TRBJ2-1): GAGVSQTPSNKVTEKGKYVELRCDPISGHTALYWYRQSLGQGPEFLIYFQGTGAADDSGLPNDRFFAVRPEGSVSTLKIQRTERGDSAVYLCASSLERASSYNEQFFGPGTRLTVL.

This sequence joins TRBV6-2 or TRBV6-3 and TRBJ2-1, with 10 bases matching TRBD2. J lost 0 bases, V lost 11 bases, and 10 bases had no gene match. The CDR3 runs 16 residues. Germline V lookup: CDR1 MNHEY, CDR2 SVGEGT. CDR3 sequence reads: CASTGTSEFSYNEQFF. The CDR3 bases are TGTGCCTCCACGGGGACTAGCGAATTCTCCTACAATGAGCAGTTCTTC.

This chain uses TRBV12-3 or TRBV12-4 with TRBJ1-1; D is perhaps TRBD1 (5 bases). V gave up 11 bases and J gave up 3 bases, with 13 bases separating them. This CDR3 is built from 12 residues. CDR3 coding DNA: TGTGCCTCTCAGGGTTCGTACACTGAAGCTTTCTTT. Translated: CASQGSYTEAFF.

This clonotype was detected ten times or more. This chain connects TRBV7-2 to TRBJ2-3, with no clear D. CDR3 length: 14 amino acids. Trimming left V 2 bases short and J 2 bases short, with 8 bases between. CDR1 and CDR2 from the germline V gene are SGHTA and FQGNSA. In DNA form, the CDR3 reads TGTGCCAGCAGCTTATCCCCTCACACAGATACGCAGTATTTT. It translates to CASSLSPHTDTQYF.

This sequence joins TRBV15 and TRBJ2-5; the D gene is possibly TRBD2 (6 bases). V lost 3 bases and J 4 bases, leaving 18 bases between the germline ends. This CDR3 spans 16 amino acids. Germline loops: CDR1 LNHNV, CDR2 YYDKDF (reference sequence). The CDR3 region is CATSRGLAFGAETQYF. The CDR3 nucleotides are TGTGCCACCAGCAGGGGACTGGCCTTTGGGGCAGAGACCCAGTACTTC. The full variable domain, in which reference TRBV15 and TRBJ2-5 provide the parts outside the CDR3, is DAMVIQNPRYQVTQFGKPVTLSCSQTLNHNVMYWYQQKSSQAPKLLFHYYDKDFNNEADTPDNFQSRRPNTSFCFLDIRSPGLGDTAMYLCATSRGLAFGAETQYFGPGTRLLVL.

This clonotype has at least ten counts. J is TRBJ2-7 and V is TRBV20-1; 8 bases are a match to TRBD1. CDR3 length: 13 residues. Germline CDR1 is DFQATT and CDR2 is SNEGSKA (reference sequence). Unmatched junction bases numbered 6, after V lost 6 bases and J lost 2 bases. CDR3 amino acids: CSALGQGPYEQYF. The CDR3 DNA reads TGCAGTGCCCTTGGACAGGGCCCCTACGAGCAGTACTTC.

This clonotype was detected many times. The chain has TRBV15 and TRBJ2-3; 7 bases are shared with TRBD1. J was trimmed by 5 bases and V by 7 bases; bases with no gene match: 6. The CDR3 runs 13 residues. From germline, CDR1 is LNHNV and CDR2 YYDKDF (reference sequence). The CDR3 sequence is CATTGGVRDTQYF. The CDR3 DNA reads as TGTGCCACCACAGGGGGAGTTAGAGATACGCAGTATTTT. Complete variable domain (other parts from reference TRBV15 and TRBJ2-3): DAMVIQNPRYQVTQFGKPVTLSCSQTLNHNVMYWYQQKSSQAPKLLFHYYDKDFNNEADTPDNFQSRRPNTSFCFLDIRSPGLGDTAMYLCATTGGVRDTQYFGPGTRLTVL.

The chain links TRBV6-1 to TRBJ2-7; TRBD2 agrees at 8 bases. The germline CDR1 and CDR2 sequences are MNHNS and SASEGT. With V trimmed by 7 bases and J by 0 bases, 8 bases remained unmatched. The CDR3 has 15 amino acids. Here the CDR3 reads CASTDRLAFSYEQYF. The CDR3 DNA reads as TGTGCCAGCACCGACAGACTAGCGTTCTCCTACGAGCAGTACTTC.

This rearrangement joins TRBV10-3 to TRBJ2-3, with TRBD1 matching over 7 bases. This CDR3 contains 14 residues. Per germline, CDR1 ENHRY and CDR2 SYGVKD. With 4 bases clipped from V and 1 base from J, the junction kept 2 bases outside the gene matches. The CDR3 region has the DNA TGTGCCATCAGTGTAGGACAGGGCACAGATACGCAGTATTTT. Protein product: CAISVGQGTDTQYF.

This clonotype was seen ten or more times. In nucleotides, the CDR3 is TGCGCCAGCAGGGGACAGGGGGGGACTGAAGCTTTCTTT. Translation: CASRGQGGTEAFF. This sequence joins TRBV5-1 and TRBJ1-1; 11 nucleotides match TRBD1. Trimming removed 5 bases from V and 5 bases from J; junction bases left unmatched: 2. The germline V gene has CDR1 SGHRS and CDR2 YFSETQ. This CDR3 is built from 13 residues.

This clonotype has at least ten counts. The rearrangement joins TRBV20-1 to TRBJ1-1, with D unclear. V lost 0 bases and J lost 5, with 7 bases in between. The CDR3 loop spans 12 amino acids. Germline V gene sequence: CDR1 DFQATT, CDR2 SNEGSKA (reference sequence). The CDR3, as DNA: TGCAGTGCTAGAGATACTGGGACTGAAGCTTTCTTT. Translation gives CSARDTGTEAFF.

This clonotype was detected many times. This chain uses TRBV11-3 with TRBJ1-1, with D possibly being TRBD1 (5 bases). Trimming removed 8 bases at V and 0 bases at J, with 13 bases between. This CDR3 region has 14 residues. Germline CDR1 is SGHNT and CDR2 is YENEEA. The DNA of the CDR3 is TGTGCCAGCGGGCCGGGACGTATGAACACTGAAGCTTTCTTT. This codes for CASGPGRMNTEAFF.

This clonotype was picked up many times. The chain combines TRBV20-1 with TRBJ2-7; 7 nucleotides agree with TRBD2. Germline CDR1 reads DFQATT; CDR2 reads SNEGSKA (reference sequence). V lost 3 bases to trimming and J lost 0 bases; unmatched junction nucleotides: 5. This CDR3 has 14 amino acids. DNA for the CDR3: TGCAGTGCTAGGGGGGGGGAGAACTCCTACGAGCAGTACTTC. This encodes CSARGGENSYEQYF.

This chain joins TRBV27 and TRBJ1-5, with D unresolved. Trimming took off 8 bases at V and 1 base at J, with 18 bases between the two ends. CDR1 and CDR2 from the germline V gene are MNHEY and SMNVEV (reference sequence). CDR3 size: 16 residues. CDR3 DNA sequence: TGTGCCAGCGGCACTCGGGCTTGGGGAAGCAATCAGCCCCAGCATTTT. Its translation is CASGTRAWGSNQPQHF.

This clonotype was observed at least ten times. The chain combines TRBV28 with TRBJ2-2; TRBD1 matches at 7 bases. This CDR3 has 15 residues. Germline V CDR1 and CDR2: MDHEN, SYDVKM. With 6 bases clipped from V and 2 bases from J, the junction kept 6 bases outside the gene matches. Written as DNA, the CDR3 is TGTGCCAGCAGCCACGGGACAGCTAACACCGGGGAGCTGTTTTTT. Amino acids: CASSHGTANTGELFF. Supplemented by reference TRBV28 and TRBJ2-2, the full variable domain reads DVKVTQSSRYLVKRTGEKVFLECVQDMDHENMFWYRQDPGLGLRLIYFSYDVKMKEKGDIPEGYSVSREKKERFSLILESASTNQTSMYLCASSHGTANTGELFFGEGSRLTVL.